Each of the 7 T cell receptor beta chains below was sequenced from the same sample in a study of T cells in Graves' hyperthyroidism and ophthalmopathy. The investigators amplified TCR beta CDR3 regions from RNA transcripts. Using the HTBI primer set, a first-round RT-PCR was run on the TCR CDR3. TCRdb redid the calling of the multiplex PCR reads with MiXCR, one entry per CDR3 protein. The table has 500,000 or so distinct CDR3 sequences, 15% to 20% seen once. Material: blood. The receptors derive from a woman under 40 with Graves' ophthalmopathy.

V usage is TRBV7-8 and J usage is TRBJ1-5; D remains ambiguous. Per the germline V gene, CDR1 is SGHVS and CDR2 is FQNEAQ. There are 14 residues in the CDR3. V was pared by 0 bases and J by 3 bases, with 6 bases between. CDR3 DNA sequence: TGTGCCAGCAGCTTAGCGGATACCAATCAGCCCCAGCATTTT. Its protein product is CASSLADTNQPQHF. Looking up the rest from reference TRBV7-8 and TRBJ1-5 gives the full variable domain: GAGVSQSPRYKVAKRGQDVALRCDPISGHVSLFWYQQALGQGPEFLTYFQNEAQLDKSGLPSDRFFAERPEGSVSTLKIQRTQQEDSAVYLCASSLADTNQPQHFGDGTRLSIL.

The V and J genes are TRBV2 and TRBJ2-1; TRBD1 aligns across 9 bases. The trim removed 0 bases at V and 5 bases at J, leaving 5 bases unmatched. From germline, CDR1 is SNHLY and CDR2 FYNNEI. The CDR3 runs to 16 residues. CDR3 coding DNA: TGTGCCAGCAGTGAAGCCGACAGGGGGGTGAACAATGAGCAGTTCTTC. This translates into CASSEADRGVNNEQFF.

This clonotype has a count of ten or more. The rearrangement links TRBV12-3 or TRBV12-4 to TRBJ1-5; 8 bases fit TRBD1. The V and J ends lost 4 bases and 4 bases, in that order; junction bases with no gene match: 3. The CDR3 loop spans 14 amino acids. CDR3 region: CASSWRQGNQPQHF. CDR3 sequence (DNA): TGTGCCAGCAGTTGGAGACAGGGGAATCAGCCCCAGCATTTT.

This chain links TRBV20-1 with TRBJ2-2, with no clear D. This CDR3 is 15 amino acids long. The ends were cut back, 0 bases at V and 0 bases at J, with 8 bases in the middle. CDR1 is DFQATT and CDR2 is SNEGSKA in the germline V gene (reference sequence). This chain's CDR3 is CSARDIRANTGELFF. CDR3 nucleotides: TGCAGTGCTAGAGATATAAGGGCGAACACCGGGGAGCTGTTTTTT.

As regards this clonotype: A much bigger clone sits one base away, suggesting this may be a read error. The rearrangement links TRBV7-9 to TRBJ2-7, with D maybe TRBD1 (5 bases). CDR1 is SEHNR, CDR2 FQNEAQ, per germline (reference sequence). The CDR3 is made up of 11 amino acids. V shed 5 bases and J shed 8 bases, with 10 bases lying between them. Written as DNA, the CDR3 is TGTGCCAGCAGCCCCGGACACCAGCAGTACTTC. This codes for CASSPGHQQYF.

The rearrangement links TRBV24-1 to TRBJ2-7, with unresolved D. Trimming took 2 bases from V and 6 from J, leaving 4 bases between them. CDR1 is KGHDR and CDR2 is SFDVKD in the germline V gene. The CDR3 runs 11 residues. The CDR3 loop is CATSDSGEQYF. The CDR3 DNA follows: TGTGCCACCAGTGATTCCGGCGAGCAGTACTTC.

This chain connects TRBV20-1 to TRBJ2-5; D assignment may be TRBD1 or TRBD2 (5 bases each). The CDR3 length is 13 residues. The V end lost 3 bases, the J end lost 1 base, and 9 bases lay between the germline ends. Germline CDR1 reads DFQATT; CDR2 reads SNEGSKA (reference sequence). The CDR3 bases are TGCAGTGCTAGGCCGGGACGCCAAGAGACCCAGTACTTC. Translating gives CSARPGRQETQYF.